Sequencing of this T cell receptor (beta chain) was carried out in a study of regulatory T cells in long-lasting Graves disease. Germline trimming cut 3 bases from V and 3 bases from J; bases unmatched to any gene: 5. This CDR3 has 14 amino acids. Germline assignment: CDR1 MGHDK and CDR2 SYGVNS. Sequencing libraries for TCR beta were prepared with iRepertoire HTBI primers and Arm-PCR of CDR3 regions. TCRdb itself ran the multiplex PCR reads through MiXCR, one entry per CDR3 protein. The sample yields fewer than 450,000 distinct CDR3 sequences, 23% seen once. Time point described: persistent/refractory GD, antithyroid drugs over 5 years with positive TRAb. The TCR library was made from RNA extracted from PBMCs.

The sequence came from a female donor with Graves disease. V usage is TRBV25-1 and J usage is TRBJ2-7, with 7 bases matching TRBD1. The sample consisted of peripheral blood mononuclear cells (PBMCs), taken when the disease was refractory, from a patient treated with antithyroid drugs. Written as DNA, the CDR3 is TGTGCCAGCAGTGATGAGGGGGCGTTCTACGAGCAGTACTTC. Amino acid sequence: CASSDEGAFYEQYF.